Sequencing of this T cell receptor (beta chain) was carried out in a study of T cell repertoires in cytomegalovirus infection. For the study at large: From public TCR beta signatures came an indication of both CMV infection and matching HLA type.

As regards this clonotype: Its antigen remains unidentified.

The CDR3 length is 17 residues. The trim removed 1 base at V and 1 base at J, leaving 7 bases unmatched. Study-wide findings and caveats: Accumulated public TCR beta family frequency recognized individuals carrying CMV together with the relevant HLA. Across the ex vivo response, the dominant clonotypes were HLA-C-restricted CMV-specific TCR beta clonotypes.

From the reads, TCRdb called clonotypes with MiXCR, one entry per CDR3 protein. This sample has about 920,000 distinct CDR3 sequences, with roughly 31% found just once. This chain joins TRBV12-3 or TRBV12-4 and TRBJ1-2; 9 nucleotides agree with TRBD1. Material: cultured CD8+ T cells from PBMCs, obtained from culture after CMV antigen stimulation. The receptor was isolated from a human donor in good health (CMV status not recorded). Some clones in this sample may be carry-over from other donors' samples. In DNA form, the CDR3 reads TGTGCCAGCAGTTTAGGAGGGACAGGGTTTATTAACTATGGCTACACCTTC. It yields the protein CASSLGGTGFINYGYTF.